These 26 T cell receptor beta chains originate from one sample sequenced in a study of shared T cell receptors in the human thymus. Data came from immunoSEQ multiplex PCR; TCRdb stores just in-frame clones and leaves some out. The table lists hundreds of thousands of clones, more than 70% of them singletons. The same sample was also used in a study of human thymus T cells.

The sequenced material came from thymocytes. The receptors were gathered from a boy younger than two with a congenital heart defect.

The chain carries TRBV15 and TRBJ2-7; 9 bases map to TRBD1. Germline V gene sequence: CDR1 LNHNV, CDR2 YYDKDF (reference sequence). There are 15 residues in the CDR3. With 0 bases clipped from V and 6 bases from J, the junction kept 6 bases outside the gene matches. CDR3 loop: CATSRDTGTGCEQYF. The CDR3 nucleotides are TGTGCCACCAGCAGAGACACCGGGACAGGGTGCGAGCAGTACTTC.

This chain links TRBV15 with TRBJ2-5; 12 bases match TRBD2. V trimming: 1 base; J trimming: 3 bases; junction bases outside the gene matches: 0. Germline V lookup: CDR1 LNHNV, CDR2 YYDKDF (reference sequence). The length of the CDR3 is 15 residues. For the CDR3, the DNA is TGTGCCACCAGCAGAGGACTAGCGGGAGAAGAGACCCAGTACTTC. Translating it yields CATSRGLAGEETQYF. Full variable domain (remainder filled in from reference TRBV15 and TRBJ2-5): DAMVIQNPRYQVTQFGKPVTLSCSQTLNHNVMYWYQQKSSQAPKLLFHYYDKDFNNEADTPDNFQSRRPNTSFCFLDIRSPGLGDTAMYLCATSRGLAGEETQYFGPGTRLLVL.

The rearrangement joins TRBV5-7 to TRBJ1-1, with D maybe TRBD1 (6 bases). TRBV5-7 is annotated as an ORF whose role is uncertain. Trimming pared 0 bases from V and 0 bases from J, leaving 18 bases between. The CDR3 contains 18 residues. The CDR3 protein is CASSLVGRGPNMNTEAFF. CDR3 bases: TGTGCCAGCAGCTTGGTAGGCAGGGGCCCCAATATGAACACTGAAGCTTTCTTT.

J is TRBJ1-6 and V is TRBV19; D unclear. This CDR3 has 14 residues. Germline CDR1 LNHDA, CDR2 SQIVND (reference sequence). V was pared by 7 bases and J by 10 bases, with 17 bases between. CDR3 protein: CASTTGVGGSPLHF. CDR3 DNA: TGTGCCAGTACCACCGGGGTAGGCGGCTCACCCCTCCACTTT.

The gene calls are TRBV2 and TRBJ2-3; 10 nucleotides align to TRBD2. Trimming took 3 bases from V and 3 from J; bases not matched to a gene: 9. Germline assignment: CDR1 SNHLY and CDR2 FYNNEI. There are 17 residues in the CDR3. CDR3 region: CASSEDLIAGGTDTQYF. CDR3 in DNA: TGTGCCAGCAGTGAGGATCTGATAGCGGGGGGTACAGATACGCAGTATTTT.

The chain joins TRBV6-6 to TRBJ1-5; possibly TRBD1 for D (6 bases). The CDR3 totals 14 residues. Germline CDR1 and CDR2: MNHNY and SVGAGI (reference sequence). Trimming removed 2 bases from V and 3 bases from J, with 8 bases in between. CDR3 DNA: TGTGCCAGCAGTTACGACAGGAACAATCAGCCCCAGCATTTT. Protein: CASSYDRNNQPQHF.

V gene TRBV5-6 combines with J gene TRBJ2-5; 14 bases align to TRBD2. V shed 1 base, J shed 5 bases, and the junction held 7 bases outside the gene matches. The CDR3 is 17 amino acids. CDR1 and CDR2 from the germline V gene are SGHDT and YYEEEE. Here the CDR3 DNA reads TGTGCCAGCAGCTTGTTGAGACTAGCGGGGGGGCGGGAGACCCAGTACTTC. Its translation is CASSLLRLAGGRETQYF.

V and J are TRBV7-9 and TRBJ2-7; D gene ambiguous. V lost 2 bases and J lost 2, with 10 bases in between. Germline CDR1 is SEHNR and CDR2 is FQNEAQ (reference sequence). This CDR3 is built from 14 residues. The CDR3 DNA sequence: TGTGCCAGCAGCTTATTTGGGCAGGCCTACGAGCAGTACTTC. This translates into CASSLFGQAYEQYF.

The chain combines TRBV6-5 with TRBJ2-7; the D gene is possibly TRBD2 (5 bases). Germline CDR1 reads MNHEY; CDR2 reads SVGAGI. The CDR3 sequence is 11 residues long. Trimming cost V 11 bases and J 3 bases, with 11 bases left between them. The CDR3 region has the DNA TGTGCCGTACTAGGAAGCTACGAGCAGTACTTC. Translating it yields CAVLGSYEQYF.

The V call is TRBV6-4, the J call TRBJ2-5; 11 nucleotides align to TRBD1. The V gene's germline CDR1 is MRHNA and CDR2 SNTAGT. The junction had 7 bases not matched to a gene; V was cut back by 9 bases and J by 4 bases. This CDR3 has 14 amino acids. This chain's CDR3 is CARRTGGRRETQYF. The CDR3 DNA follows: TGTGCCAGAAGGACAGGGGGCCGGAGAGAGACCCAGTACTTC.

The genes are TRBV2 and TRBJ1-4; TRBD1 aligns across 9 bases. Trimming removed 11 bases from V and 4 bases from J; junction bases left unmatched: 5. From germline, CDR1 is SNHLY and CDR2 FYNNEI. The CDR3 length is 13 residues. The CDR3 coding sequence is TGTGCCGGCCGGGACAGGGTTAATGAAAAACTGTTTTTT. Translating gives CAGRDRVNEKLFF.

The rearrangement joins TRBV6-6 to TRBJ2-2; D unclear. Germline assignment: CDR1 MNHNY and CDR2 SVGAGI (reference sequence). V lost 2 bases, J lost 7 bases, and 11 bases lay in between. The CDR3 consists of 14 residues. The CDR3 protein is CASSYPIPGGELFF. The CDR3 DNA sequence: TGTGCCAGCAGTTACCCTATCCCAGGCGGGGAGCTGTTTTTT.

The rearrangement joins TRBV7-9 to TRBJ2-7; 7 bases map to TRBD2. Trimming removed 1 base from V and 3 bases from J; junction bases left unmatched: 9. This CDR3 spans 16 amino acids. Germline V gene lookup returns CDR1 SEHNR and CDR2 FQNEAQ (reference sequence). The CDR3 DNA is TGTGCCAGCAGCTTAGACTCAAGTTTAGCGGGCTACGAGCAGTACTTC. It encodes CASSLDSSLAGYEQYF.

The rearrangement uses TRBV9 and TRBJ2-1; tentatively, D is TRBD2 (5 bases). Trimming pared 2 bases from V and 10 bases from J, leaving 28 bases between. This CDR3 spans 18 amino acids. The germline V gene encodes CDR1 SGDLS and CDR2 YYNGEE. CDR3 sequence reads: CASSVSDRRRPFMREQFF. The CDR3 nucleotides read TGTGCCAGCAGCGTGTCTGATCGGCGGAGGCCCTTTATGAGGGAGCAGTTCTTC.

This clone was recorded a few times. The V and J genes are TRBV10-2 and TRBJ1-5, with D tentatively TRBD1 (5 bases). Trimming left V 6 bases short and J 0 bases short, with 12 bases between. Germline CDR1 WSHSY, CDR2 SAAADI. The CDR3 extends over 15 amino acids. The CDR3: CASSGHENSNQPQHF. CDR3 coding DNA: TGCGCCAGCAGCGGACATGAAAATAGCAATCAGCCCCAGCATTTT.

V gene TRBV4-3 combines with J gene TRBJ2-7; no reliable D call. The CDR3 loop spans 15 amino acids. Between the trimmed V and J ends, which lost 0 bases and 3 bases, there was a span of 12 bases. Germline loops: CDR1 LGHNA, CDR2 YSLEER. CDR3 in amino acids: CASSQDHTASYEQYF. The CDR3, as DNA: TGCGCCAGCAGCCAAGATCATACAGCAAGCTACGAGCAGTACTTC.

This clone showed up just a few times. V gene TRBV19 combines with J gene TRBJ1-5; tentative D call: TRBD1 (6 bases). The V end lost 7 bases, the J end lost 4 bases, and 11 bases lay between the germline ends. Germline loops: CDR1 LNHDA, CDR2 SQIVND (reference sequence). The CDR3 length is 13 residues. The CDR3 here is CASTVQGNQPQHF. The CDR3 coding sequence is TGTGCCAGTACCGTACAGGGAAATCAGCCCCAGCATTTT.

The V and J genes are TRBV7-3 and TRBJ2-7; D might be TRBD1 (6 bases). Germline-derived CDR1 and CDR2 are SGHTA and FQGTGA. The CDR3 is 17 amino acids. Trimming took 5 bases from V and 3 from J, leaving 23 bases between them. DNA of the CDR3: TGTGCCAGCAGCGCCTACAGGGTTCCTAGCCGGGACTACGAGCAGTACTTC. Its protein is CASSAYRVPSRDYEQYF. Complete variable domain (other parts from reference TRBV7-3 and TRBJ2-7): GAGVSQTPSNKVTEKGKYVELRCDPISGHTALYWYRQSLGQGPEFLIYFQGTGAADDSGLPNDRFFAVRPEGSVSTLKIQRTERGDSAVYLCASSAYRVPSRDYEQYFGPGTRLTVT.

The chain uses TRBV29-1 and TRBJ1-2, with 8 bases fitting TRBD1. CDR3 length: 14 residues. Germline lookup yields CDR1 SQVTM and CDR2 ANQGSEA. With 6 bases clipped from V and 5 bases from J, the junction kept 11 bases outside the gene matches. The CDR3 is CSVEQGQVPYGYTF. The DNA for the CDR3 is TGCAGCGTCGAACAGGGACAGGTTCCTTATGGCTACACCTTC.

This clone appeared a few times. V usage is TRBV29-1 and J usage is TRBJ2-1, with 9 nucleotides matching TRBD1. The CDR3 sequence is 15 residues long. The J segment lost 3 bases and the V segment lost 0 bases, leaving 3 bases of the junction unmatched. Germline lookup yields CDR1 SQVTM and CDR2 ANQGSEA. CDR3 nucleotide sequence: TGCAGCGTTGAAGAGCCGGGACAGGGCTACAATGAGCAGTTCTTC. It specifies CSVEEPGQGYNEQFF.

The J gene is TRBJ2-3, the V gene TRBV10-3; 15 nucleotides line up with TRBD2. Losses at the gene ends were 6 bases for V and 3 bases for J; bases not matched to a gene: 7. Germline V gives CDR1 ENHRY, CDR2 SYGVKD. This CDR3 region has 17 residues. In DNA, the CDR3 is TGTGCCATCAGGCCTGGACTAGCGGGGGGGCGGACAGATACGCAGTATTTT. Translated: CAIRPGLAGGRTDTQYF.

This chain uses TRBV19 with TRBJ1-5, with TRBD1 as a possible D gene (6 bases). V was clipped by 6 bases and J by 0 bases, with 21 bases between them. Germline CDR1 reads LNHDA; CDR2 reads SQIVND (reference sequence). There are 18 residues in the CDR3. This CDR3 is CASRAPGHWGISNQPQHF. Here the CDR3 DNA reads TGTGCCAGTAGGGCCCCGGGACACTGGGGGATTAGCAATCAGCCCCAGCATTTT.

There are a few counts of this clone. This chain links TRBV15 with TRBJ2-1; 7 positions match TRBD2. This CDR3 spans 14 amino acids. Germline loops: CDR1 LNHNV, CDR2 YYDKDF (reference sequence). V shed 3 bases and J 5 bases; nucleotides not matched to a gene: 4. CDR3 sequence: CATSRGTTDNEQFF. The CDR3 bases are TGTGCCACCAGCAGGGGGACTACCGACAATGAGCAGTTCTTC.

This chain connects TRBV14 to TRBJ2-3; 8 bases are a match to TRBD1. Per germline, CDR1 SGHDN and CDR2 FVKESK. V was pared by 3 bases and J by 2 bases, with 4 bases of the junction left unmatched. This CDR3 contains 15 residues. This chain's CDR3 is CASSHLGQATDTQYF. CDR3 in DNA: TGTGCCAGCAGCCACCTGGGACAGGCCACAGATACGCAGTATTTT.

This clone was observed a single time. V gene TRBV9 combines with J gene TRBJ1-2; 7 bases are shared with TRBD1. With 3 bases clipped from V and 4 bases from J, the junction kept 3 bases outside the gene matches. The CDR3 extends over 13 amino acids. From germline, CDR1 is SGDLS and CDR2 YYNGEE. CDR3: CASSANRGYGYTF. The DNA of the CDR3 is TGTGCCAGCAGCGCCAACAGGGGCTATGGCTACACCTTC. The full variable domain, its missing parts supplied by reference TRBV9 and TRBJ1-2, is DSGVTQTPKHLITATGQRVTLRCSPRSGDLSVYWYQQSLDQGLQFLIQYYNGEERAKGNILERFSAQQFPDLHSELNLSSLELGDSALYFCASSANRGYGYTFGSGTRLTVV.

This sequence joins TRBV5-1 and TRBJ1-2; TRBD1 matches at 7 bases. Germline V gene lookup returns CDR1 SGHRS and CDR2 YFSETQ. The V gene end was trimmed by 4 bases and the J gene end by 2 bases; junction bases not matched to a gene: 5. The CDR3 length is 14 residues. The CDR3 region has the DNA TGCGCCAGCAGCACGCCGGACAGGAACTATGGCTACACCTTC. Protein sequence: CASSTPDRNYGYTF.